A single sample is the source of the 27 T cell receptor beta chains below, sequenced in a study of blood T cell repertoires in COVID-19. Assay used: immunoSEQ multiplex PCR; TCRdb lists only in-frame clones, some missing. The repertoire holds around 100,000 clones, with about 90% as singletons. Sequencing was done on a sample of peripheral blood. These receptors were obtained from a man younger than 35 with acute or convalescent COVID-19.

This sequence joins TRBV14 and TRBJ2-3; D not resolved. Trimming stripped 0 bases from V and 1 base from J, with 11 bases between. CDR3 length: 16 amino acids. Looked up from germline, CDR1 is SGHDN and CDR2 is FVKESK. DNA for the CDR3: TGTGCCAGCAGCCAAGATTTTAAGCGACGCACAGATACGCAGTATTTT. Protein product: CASSQDFKRRTDTQYF.

The chain recombines TRBV29-1 with TRBJ1-3, with 8 bases matching TRBD1. The V gene's germline CDR1 is SQVTM and CDR2 ANQGSEA. V lost 2 bases and J lost 0; bases outside the gene matches: 6. CDR3 length equals 16 residues. The CDR3 DNA sequence: TGCAGCGTTGAAAGAGGGACAGGTTTCTCTGGAAACACCATATATTTT. The encoded protein is CSVERGTGFSGNTIYF.

The J gene is TRBJ1-4, the V gene TRBV2, with D possibly TRBD1 on 6 matching bases. Germline values: CDR1 SNHLY, CDR2 FYNNEI. V lost 10 bases to trimming and J lost 14 bases, with 23 bases between them. CDR3 length equals 13 residues. CDR3 region: CATSRQESGALFF. For the CDR3, the DNA is TGTGCCACCTCGCGACAGGAGTCAGGGGCCCTGTTTTTT.

The chain joins TRBV2 to TRBJ1-6; 8 bases are a match to TRBD1. The V gene's germline CDR1 is SNHLY and CDR2 FYNNEI. CDR3 size: 17 residues. Trimming at V came to 4 bases and at J to 2 bases, leaving 7 bases not matched to a gene. The CDR3 here is CASSGIPGQAYNSPLHF. The CDR3 DNA reads as TGTGCCAGCAGTGGGATTCCGGGACAGGCCTATAATTCACCCCTCCACTTT.

The CDR3 protein is CASSAPGDTDTQYF. Here the CDR3 DNA reads TGCGCCAGCAGTGCCCCGGGGGACACAGATACGCAGTATTTT. The V call is TRBV10-2, the J call TRBJ2-3; a weak D match, TRBD2 (6 bases). The CDR3 has 14 amino acids. CDR1 WSHSY and CDR2 SAAADI come from the germline V gene. V lost 4 bases, J lost 2 bases, and 10 bases lay in between.

This clone was observed once. The chain couples TRBV14 to TRBJ1-3, with TRBD1 matching over 7 bases. The V and J ends lost 1 base and 2 bases, in that order; junction bases with no gene match: 2. Germline V lookup: CDR1 SGHDN, CDR2 FVKESK. The CDR3 is 15 amino acids. The CDR3 is CASSQVRGPGNTIYF. The DNA of the CDR3 is TGTGCCAGCAGCCAAGTAAGGGGGCCTGGAAACACCATATATTTT.

This sequence joins TRBV6-6 and TRBJ1-5; weak D call: TRBD1 (5 bases). Deletions cut 0 bases from V and 4 bases from J, with 10 bases between. This CDR3 contains 15 residues. Germline V lookup: CDR1 MNHNY, CDR2 SVGAGI (reference sequence). The CDR3 nucleotides are TGTGCCAGCAGTTACTCGGCAGGGTATAATCAGCCCCAGCATTTT. Translating gives CASSYSAGYNQPQHF.

The chain recombines TRBV9 with TRBJ1-3, with 8 bases lining up with TRBD1. The CDR3 length is 15 residues. With 3 bases clipped from V and 3 bases from J, the junction kept 5 bases outside the gene matches. Germline V lookup: CDR1 SGDLS, CDR2 YYNGEE. CDR3 in amino acids: CASSGRGLGGNTIYF. CDR3 in DNA: TGTGCCAGCAGCGGCAGGGGGCTTGGTGGAAACACCATATATTTT.

In nucleotides, the CDR3 is TGTGCCAGCAGTTACATGCAGGGGGCGAGGACTGAAGCTTTCTTT. It codes for CASSYMQGARTEAFF. The chain carries TRBV6-5 and TRBJ1-1; TRBD1 matches 8 bases. The CDR3 totals 15 residues. V was clipped by 2 bases and J by 5 bases; unmatched bases: 7. Germline CDR1 MNHEY, CDR2 SVGAGI.

The chain has TRBV7-9 and TRBJ2-3; D perhaps matches TRBD2 (5 bases). With 7 bases removed from V and 3 bases from J, the gap between germline ends came to 11 bases. The CDR3 spans 13 residues. Germline V gene lookup returns CDR1 SEHNR and CDR2 FQNEAQ (reference sequence). The CDR3, as DNA: TGTGCCAGCACCCTTTCGGGGACAGATACGCAGTATTTT. Amino acid sequence: CASTLSGTDTQYF.

This clone was observed a handful of times. Here the CDR3 DNA reads TGTGCCAGCAGTTACCCATTCATCCTGCGGAATGGCTACACCTTC. Translating it yields CASSYPFILRNGYTF. This chain links TRBV6-6 with TRBJ1-2; D is ambiguous. V lost 2 bases, J lost 6 bases, and 16 bases lay in between. The CDR3 extends over 15 amino acids. CDR1 MNHNY and CDR2 SVGAGI come from the germline V gene (reference sequence).

The gene calls are TRBV10-3 and TRBJ1-3; no clear D. Germline CDR1 reads ENHRY; CDR2 reads SYGVKD. The CDR3 is 16 amino acids. V was clipped by 0 bases and J by 0 bases, with 9 bases between them. The CDR3 DNA is TGTGCCATCAGTGAGTCGAGGCAGAACTCTGGAAACACCATATATTTT. As protein: CAISESRQNSGNTIYF.

The chain recombines TRBV7-7 with TRBJ2-7; 7 bases map to TRBD2. Germline V gene lookup returns CDR1 SSHAT and CDR2 FNYEAQ (reference sequence). Trimming took 0 bases from V and 6 from J; bases not matched to a gene: 8. CDR3 length: 15 amino acids. The CDR3 region has the DNA TGTGCCAGCAGCTTAGCGATGGGGGAGGGCCGCGAGCAGTACTTC. This codes for CASSLAMGEGREQYF.

This chain uses TRBV7-4 with TRBJ1-6, with unresolved D. The V end lost 1 base, the J end lost 10 bases, and 23 bases lay between the germline ends. CDR1 SGHVT and CDR2 SQSDAQ come from the germline V gene. CDR3 length: 18 amino acids. Here the CDR3 reads CASSLESLATRAWSPLHF. In DNA, the CDR3 is TGTGCCAGCAGCTTAGAATCATTGGCAACGAGGGCTTGGTCACCCCTCCACTTT. The full variable domain, completed using reference TRBV7-4 and TRBJ1-6, is GAGVSQSPRYKVAKRGRDVALRCDSISGHVTLYWYRQTLGQGSEVLTYSQSDAQRDKSGRPSGRFSAERPERSVSTLKIQRTEQGDSAVYLCASSLESLATRAWSPLHFGNGTRLTVT.

V is TRBV18 and J is TRBJ1-3; 7 nucleotides match TRBD1. This CDR3 comprises 14 residues. Looked up from germline, CDR1 is KGHSH and CDR2 is LQKENI. The ends lost 6 bases at V and 3 bases at J; junction bases unmatched: 5. The CDR3 nucleotides are TGTGCCAGCTCGCCGGGACAGTATGGAAACACCATATATTTT. Translation gives CASSPGQYGNTIYF.

V gene TRBV15 combines with J gene TRBJ1-2, with D unresolved. Germline lookup yields CDR1 LNHNV and CDR2 YYDKDF (reference sequence). With 0 bases removed from V and 2 bases from J, the gap between germline ends came to 10 bases. The CDR3 runs to 15 residues. CDR3 in DNA: TGTGCCACCAGCAGAGATCCAACAGTCAACTATGGCTACACCTTC. This translates into CATSRDPTVNYGYTF.

This chain links TRBV6-5 with TRBJ1-5; D remains ambiguous. The germline V and J ends were trimmed by 5 bases and 2 bases, with 10 bases remaining between them. CDR3 length: 14 amino acids. CDR1 and CDR2 from the germline V gene are MNHEY and SVGAGI. The CDR3 sequence: CASSTRQGNQPQHF. The CDR3 bases are TGTGCCAGCAGTACCCGGCAGGGCAATCAGCCCCAGCATTTT.

The chain joins TRBV5-1 to TRBJ2-7; tentatively, D is TRBD1 (5 bases). Between the trimmed V and J ends, which lost 2 bases and 2 bases, there was a span of 11 bases. Germline CDR1 reads SGHRS; CDR2 reads YFSETQ. The CDR3 runs 14 residues. The CDR3, as DNA: TGCGCCAGCAGCTTAGGTCAACAGGCCTACGAGCAGTACTTC. Protein: CASSLGQQAYEQYF.

The rearrangement uses TRBV19 and TRBJ1-2, with TRBD1 as a possible D gene (5 bases). The CDR3 sequence is 12 residues long. Germline CDR1 and CDR2: LNHDA and SQIVND (reference sequence). The germline V and J ends were trimmed by 7 bases and 6 bases, with 12 bases remaining between them. In DNA, the CDR3 is TGTGCCAGTAAGGCAGGGTTAGATGGCTACACCTTC. Residues: CASKAGLDGYTF.

This clone was seen just once. The chain combines TRBV5-1 with TRBJ2-2, with D possibly TRBD1 on 6 matching bases. This CDR3 spans 13 amino acids. Germline-derived CDR1 and CDR2 are SGHRS and YFSETQ. V lost 4 bases, J lost 4 bases, and 8 bases lay in between. CDR3 in DNA: TGCGCCAGCAGCCTACAGGGCACCGGGGAGCTGTTTTTT. Protein: CASSLQGTGELFF.

The chain joins TRBV3-1 (or the pseudogene TRBV3-2) to TRBJ1-1, with TRBD1 identical over 7 bases. Trimming removed 1 base from V and 2 bases from J; junction bases left unmatched: 4. The CDR3 is 15 residues long. The germline CDR1 and CDR2 sequences are LGHDT and YNNKEL (reference sequence). The CDR3, as DNA: TGTGCCAGCAGCCAAGTGAGGGACAGTAACACTGAAGCTTTCTTT. Its protein product is CASSQVRDSNTEAFF.

V is TRBV29-1 and J is TRBJ1-2; D perhaps matches TRBD1 (6 bases). This CDR3 region has 16 residues. The V and J ends lost 1 base and 3 bases respectively, with 18 bases between them. From germline, CDR1 is SQVTM and CDR2 ANQGSEA. In DNA form, the CDR3 reads TGCAGCGTTGAAGGCGAAACCACAGGGAGCGACTATGGCTACACCTTC. Translation gives CSVEGETTGSDYGYTF.

The chain recombines TRBV27 with TRBJ2-7; no clear D. Trimming pared 9 bases from V and 6 bases from J, leaving 12 bases between. The germline CDR1 and CDR2 sequences are MNHEY and SMNVEV (reference sequence). The CDR3 runs 11 residues. For the CDR3, the DNA is TGTGCCAGTAAGTATGGCTCCGAGCAGTACTTC. Translated, it gives CASKYGSEQYF.

The rearrangement uses TRBV5-1 and TRBJ2-1; D is perhaps TRBD2 (6 bases). The germline gives CDR1 SGHRS, CDR2 YFSETQ. The CDR3 contains 13 residues. V was pared by 2 bases and J by 8 bases, with 11 bases between. The CDR3 here is CASSFPGGDEQFF. CDR3 coding DNA: TGCGCCAGCAGCTTCCCAGGAGGGGATGAGCAGTTCTTC.

This clone was counted a few times. The chain recombines TRBV5-1 with TRBJ2-1; no clear D. Germline values: CDR1 SGHRS, CDR2 YFSETQ. The CDR3 has 14 residues. Trimming left V 1 base short and J 0 bases short, with 5 bases between. The CDR3 DNA follows: TGCGCCAGCAGCTTGACGGGCTCCTACAATGAGCAGTTCTTC. This translates into CASSLTGSYNEQFF.

The rearrangement uses TRBV25-1 and TRBJ1-1, with 8 bases that match TRBD1. Unmatched junction bases numbered 9, after V lost 4 bases and J lost 5 bases. This CDR3 comprises 15 residues. Germline V CDR1 and CDR2: MGHDK, SYGVNS. The DNA for the CDR3 is TGTGCCAGCAGTGGCAAGATCACAGGGGGGACTGAAGCTTTCTTT. It specifies CASSGKITGGTEAFF.

The chain links TRBV11-2 to TRBJ1-1; 7 bases agree with TRBD1. Germline V CDR1 and CDR2: SGHAT, FQNNGV. With V trimmed by 0 bases and J by 10 bases, 11 bases remained unmatched. The CDR3 contains 15 residues. CDR3 nucleotides: TGTGCCAGCAGCTTAGACGGTATTTTGACAGGGAGAGCTTTCTTT. Its translation is CASSLDGILTGRAFF.